The sequence of this TCR beta chain was determined in a study of T cells in Graves' hyperthyroidism and ophthalmopathy. Findings of the study overall: Among thyroid clonotypes expanded above 0.001, most also appeared in blood.

Those with hyperthyroidism were 18 to 65 years old, newly diagnosed, and ill for under 2 months. PBMCs were obtained from 9.5 to 10 ml fresh peripheral blood. In its sample, this clonotype was seen many times. Antigen unknown. With 6 bases clipped from V and 5 bases from J, the junction kept 8 bases outside the gene matches. Germline V CDR1 and CDR2: MNHEY, SVGEGT. The CDR3 covers 14 residues. The CDR3 regions of TCR beta were amplified from RNA transcripts. The study used the HTBI primer set for a first-round RT-PCR of the TCR CDR3. In TCRdb, the multiplex PCR reads were re-called with MiXCR into one record per CDR3 protein. The sample lists about 360,000 distinct CDR3 sequences, less than 15% occurring once.

The clonotype was recovered from a woman between 18 and 29 years old with Graves' hyperthyroidism. The V call is TRBV6-2 or TRBV6-3, the J call TRBJ1-2, with 8 bases matching TRBD1. The sample consisted of blood. DNA of the CDR3: TGTGCCAGCAGCGTGGACAGGGATGTTTATGGCTACACCTTC. Amino acids: CASSVDRDVYGYTF.